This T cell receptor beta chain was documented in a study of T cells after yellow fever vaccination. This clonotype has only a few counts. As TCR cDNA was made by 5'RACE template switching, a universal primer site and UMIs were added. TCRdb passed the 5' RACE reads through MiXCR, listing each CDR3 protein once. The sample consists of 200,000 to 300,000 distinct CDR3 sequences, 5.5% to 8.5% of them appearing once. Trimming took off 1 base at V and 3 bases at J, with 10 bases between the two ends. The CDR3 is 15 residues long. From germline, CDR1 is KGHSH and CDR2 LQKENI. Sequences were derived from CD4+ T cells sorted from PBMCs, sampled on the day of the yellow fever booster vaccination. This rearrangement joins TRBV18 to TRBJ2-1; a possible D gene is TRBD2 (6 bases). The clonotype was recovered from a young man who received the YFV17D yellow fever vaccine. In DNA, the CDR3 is TGTGCCAGCTCACCACTTAGCGGAGACTACAATGAGCAGTTCTTC. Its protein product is CASSPLSGDYNEQFF.